The next 26 T cell receptor beta chains were all read from a single sample in a study of shared clonotypes between healthy human individuals (dated by TCRdb to between 2020 and 2021). The receptor library was made with the immunoSEQ multiplex PCR assay. In its TCRdb copy, this immuneACCESS table keeps in-frame sequences only and misses some clones. Where compared with another copy, unresolved V genes explain less than half of these, and the others have no known cause. A total of some 2,000,000 clones appear in this sample, approximately 94% of them only once. The ten top clones hold around 1.1% of the sample. CD8 naive samples were obtained by positive selection for CCR7 among CD45RO-negative cells, yielding a CD45RA+CCR7+ population from which TemRA cells were excluded. Sample: naive CD8+ T cells sorted from blood. The cell subset or site label here, explained by the study, means: CD45RA+CCR7+. The receptors shown here come from a young man in good health.

V is TRBV28 and J is TRBJ2-3; tentatively, D is TRBD1 or TRBD2 (5 bases each). The germline V gene encodes CDR1 MDHEN and CDR2 SYDVKM. There are 15 residues in the CDR3. Trimming shortened V by 2 bases and J by 4 bases, and 13 bases separated the two germline ends. CDR3 nucleotides: TGTGCCAGCAGTTTACTCGGGGCCAGGGCAGATACGCAGTATTTT. Its translation is CASSLLGARADTQYF. Together with reference TRBV28 and TRBJ2-3, the CDR3 gives the full variable domain: DVKVTQSSRYLVKRTGEKVFLECVQDMDHENMFWYRQDPGLGLRLIYFSYDVKMKEKGDIPEGYSVSREKKERFSLILESASTNQTSMYLCASSLLGARADTQYFGPGTRLTVL.

The chain couples TRBV10-1 to TRBJ2-1; D is perhaps TRBD2 (7 bases). The CDR3 is 16 residues long. Germline V gene data show CDR1 as WNHNN and CDR2 as SYGVQD (reference sequence). V was pared by 0 bases and J by 5 bases, with 14 bases between. This chain's CDR3 is CASSESAGEGDNEQFF. DNA of the CDR3: TGCGCCAGCAGTGAGTCCGCGGGAGAGGGGGACAATGAGCAGTTCTTC.

The V gene is TRBV29-1, the J gene TRBJ1-1, with D perhaps matching TRBD1 (6 bases). The CDR3 consists of 13 residues. Germline loops: CDR1 SQVTM, CDR2 ANQGSEA. V lost 7 bases and J lost 4, with 16 bases in between. CDR3 sequence reads: CSAGGGTSTEAFF. The CDR3 nucleotides read TGCAGCGCCGGGGGGGGCACAAGCACTGAAGCTTTCTTT.

The chain employs TRBV9 and TRBJ1-1, with D perhaps TRBD1 (6 bases). V shed 3 bases and J shed 1 base, with 7 bases lying between them. The CDR3 runs to 13 residues. Germline values: CDR1 SGDLS, CDR2 YYNGEE. The CDR3 spells CASSGTANTEAFF. The CDR3 DNA is TGTGCCAGCAGCGGGACAGCGAACACTGAAGCTTTCTTT.

The J gene is TRBJ1-1, the V gene TRBV2; D gene unclear. This CDR3 spans 15 amino acids. V shed 1 base and J shed 0 bases, with 9 bases lying between them. Germline V gene sequence: CDR1 SNHLY, CDR2 FYNNEI. The CDR3 is CASSEDPGMNTEAFF. The CDR3 region has the DNA TGTGCCAGCAGTGAAGATCCGGGCATGAACACTGAAGCTTTCTTT.

The rearrangement uses TRBV27 and TRBJ1-1; D gene ambiguous. The CDR3 sequence is 14 residues long. Trimming stripped 7 bases from V and 2 bases from J, with 14 bases between. Per the germline V gene, CDR1 is MNHEY and CDR2 is SMNVEV (reference sequence). The DNA of the CDR3 is TGTGCCAGCACCCCTTTGGGAGCTAACACTGAAGCTTTCTTT. This codes for CASTPLGANTEAFF.

The chain's CDR3 is CASSQDSSSYNEQFF. The CDR3 bases are TGCGCCAGCAGCCAAGACTCAAGCTCCTACAATGAGCAGTTCTTC. V is TRBV4-1 and J is TRBJ2-1; D gene unclear. Trimming cost V 0 bases and J 0 bases, with 6 bases left between them. CDR1 is MGHRA, CDR2 YSYEKL, per germline. The CDR3 length is 15 residues.

This clone was seen just once. The V gene is TRBV5-4, the J gene TRBJ2-7; the D call may be TRBD1 or TRBD2 (5 bases each). CDR3 length equals 16 residues. Trimming cost V 4 bases and J 4 bases, with 21 bases left between them. In germline, CDR1 is SGHNT, CDR2 YYREEE (reference sequence). CDR3 amino acids: CASSLSRDRGEYEQYF. The CDR3 region has the DNA TGTGCCAGCAGCCTGAGCCGGGACCGAGGAGAGTACGAGCAGTACTTC.

This chain links TRBV14 with TRBJ1-2, with D perhaps TRBD1 (6 bases). The CDR3 consists of 16 residues. Trimming shortened V by 0 bases and J by 6 bases, and 17 bases separated the two germline ends. Germline V gene data show CDR1 as SGHDN and CDR2 as FVKESK. DNA of the CDR3: TGTGCCAGCAGCCAAGACGTCGGGGGGCCCATAAATGGCTACACCTTC. Encoded protein: CASSQDVGGPINGYTF. The full variable domain, with the rest looked up from reference TRBV14 and TRBJ1-2, is EAGVTQFPSHSVIEKGQTVTLRCDPISGHDNLYWYRRVMGKEIKFLLHFVKESKQDESGMPNNRFLAERTGGTYSTLKVQPAELEDSGVYFCASSQDVGGPINGYTFGSGTRLTVV.

The J gene is TRBJ1-1, the V gene TRBV27, with 8 nucleotides matching TRBD1. The CDR3 is 15 residues long. V lost 5 bases to trimming and J lost 5 bases; unmatched junction nucleotides: 10. Germline V CDR1 and CDR2: MNHEY, SMNVEV (reference sequence). The CDR3 loop is CASSPGTGGGTEAFF. The CDR3 coding sequence is TGTGCCAGCAGTCCCGGGACAGGAGGAGGAACTGAAGCTTTCTTT.

The rearrangement joins TRBV27 to TRBJ2-3; 7 bases fit TRBD2. The CDR3 extends over 14 amino acids. The germline gives CDR1 MNHEY, CDR2 SMNVEV (reference sequence). V lost 3 bases to trimming and J lost 7 bases; unmatched junction nucleotides: 7. The CDR3 sequence is CASSFGGGVNTQYF. For the CDR3, the DNA is TGTGCCAGCAGTTTCGGCGGGGGAGTTAATACGCAGTATTTT.

The gene calls are TRBV5-6 and TRBJ2-7, with 7 bases aligning to TRBD1. The CDR3 is made up of 13 amino acids. J lost 3 bases, V lost 3 bases, and 3 bases had no gene match. Looked up from germline, CDR1 is SGHDT and CDR2 is YYEEEE. The CDR3 DNA reads TGTGCCAGCAGCTCGGGACAGTTCTACGAGCAGTACTTC. Protein sequence: CASSSGQFYEQYF.

The rearrangement joins TRBV30 to TRBJ1-5; no clear D gene. Germline V CDR1 and CDR2: GTSNPN, SVGIG (reference sequence). With 0 bases removed from V and 5 bases from J, the gap between germline ends came to 11 bases. The length of the CDR3 is 14 residues. CDR3 amino acids: CAWSVESYDQPQHF. CDR3 DNA: TGTGCCTGGAGTGTAGAGTCCTATGATCAGCCCCAGCATTTT.

The rearrangement links TRBV30 to TRBJ1-2; D gene ambiguous. CDR1 and CDR2 (germline): GTSNPN, SVGIG (reference sequence). This CDR3 has 10 residues. CDR3 sequence reads: CAVASWGYTF. Here the CDR3 DNA reads TGTGCGGTGGCATCGTGGGGCTACACCTTC.

This chain links TRBV5-4 with TRBJ2-4; TRBD2 agrees at 9 bases. The CDR3 loop spans 17 amino acids. With V trimmed by 1 base and J by 7 bases, 12 bases remained unmatched. CDR1 and CDR2 (germline): SGHNT, YYREEE (reference sequence). The CDR3 sequence: CASSLSTSGTLANIQYF. DNA for the CDR3: TGTGCCAGCAGCTTGTCGACTAGCGGTACCCTCGCCAACATTCAGTACTTC. Full variable domain (rest looked up from reference TRBV5-4 and TRBJ2-4): ETGVTQSPTHLIKTRGQQVTLRCSSQSGHNTVSWYQQALGQGPQFIFQYYREEENGRGNFPPRFSGLQFPNYSSELNVNALELDDSALYLCASSLSTSGTLANIQYFGAGTRLSVL.

The V gene is TRBV10-3, the J gene TRBJ2-7; 10 nucleotides align to TRBD1. Germline CDR1 ENHRY, CDR2 SYGVKD. This CDR3 has 16 amino acids. V shed 0 bases and J 2 bases; nucleotides not matched to a gene: 4. The CDR3 here is CAISESGQGPTYEQYF. The CDR3 DNA reads TGTGCCATCAGTGAGTCGGGACAGGGGCCGACCTACGAGCAGTACTTC.

Only one count was recorded for this clone. The V gene is TRBV28, the J gene TRBJ1-6; D possibly corresponds to TRBD1 (6 bases). Germline V gene lookup returns CDR1 MDHEN and CDR2 SYDVKM. This CDR3 has 13 residues. V lost 5 bases to trimming and J lost 7 bases, with 9 bases between them. The CDR3 loop reads CASSQGWNSPLHF. DNA for the CDR3: TGTGCCAGCAGTCAGGGGTGGAATTCACCCCTCCACTTT.

The chain joins TRBV5-1 to TRBJ1-2; D perhaps matches TRBD1 (6 bases). Trimming shortened V by 4 bases and J by 4 bases, and 11 bases separated the two germline ends. The germline V gene encodes CDR1 SGHRS and CDR2 YFSETQ. The length of the CDR3 is 13 residues. The CDR3 protein is CASSEGVGYGYTF. CDR3 nucleotide sequence: TGCGCCAGCAGCGAGGGGGTCGGCTATGGCTACACCTTC.

This chain joins TRBV4-1 and TRBJ2-7; D is undetermined. This CDR3 has 13 residues. The V end was cut by 0 bases, the J end by 9 bases, with 12 bases between. Germline CDR1 is MGHRA and CDR2 is YSYEKL. CDR3 residues: CASSQDLYVGQYF. The CDR3 DNA reads TGCGCCAGCAGCCAAGACCTATATGTGGGGCAGTACTTC.

The rearrangement joins TRBV10-3 to TRBJ2-7; D might be TRBD1 or TRBD2, each matching 6 bases. The ends were cut back, 3 bases at V and 3 bases at J, with 12 bases in the middle. The CDR3 consists of 14 residues. The germline CDR1 and CDR2 sequences are ENHRY and SYGVKD. The CDR3 DNA reads as TGTGCCATCAGTGATACGGGGGCGGACTACGAGCAGTACTTC. It is translated as CAISDTGADYEQYF.

The J gene is TRBJ2-7, the V gene TRBV4-1, with D possibly being TRBD1 or TRBD2 (7 bases each). The CDR3 is 17 residues long. Between the trimmed V and J ends, which lost 1 base and 2 bases, there was a span of 18 bases. Germline V gene sequence: CDR1 MGHRA, CDR2 YSYEKL. CDR3 sequence: CASSQALLSGGAYEQYF. CDR3 DNA: TGCGCCAGCAGCCAAGCGCTTCTCTCAGGGGGGGCCTACGAGCAGTACTTC.

The chain carries TRBV6-1 and TRBJ2-7, with D perhaps TRBD1 (5 bases). This CDR3 has 14 residues. Trimming removed 6 bases at V and 5 bases at J, with 17 bases between. Germline-derived CDR1 and CDR2 are MNHNS and SASEGT. The DNA for the CDR3 is TGTGCCAGCAGGGACAAGTTGGGGTGGGACGAGCAGTACTTC. Protein sequence: CASRDKLGWDEQYF.

The J gene is TRBJ2-7, the V gene TRBV2; maybe TRBD2 (6 bases). Germline V CDR1 and CDR2: SNHLY, FYNNEI. The CDR3 has 14 amino acids. V shed 3 bases and J shed 4 bases, with 13 bases lying between them. Written as DNA, the CDR3 is TGTGCCAGCAGTGATATGGTCGGGGGATACGAGCAGTACTTC. Its translation: CASSDMVGGYEQYF. Full variable domain (rest looked up from reference TRBV2 and TRBJ2-7): EPEVTQTPSHQVTQMGQEVILRCVPISNHLYFYWYRQILGQKVEFLVSFYNNEISEKSEIFDDQFSVERPDGSNFTLKIRSTKLEDSAMYFCASSDMVGGYEQYFGPGTRLTVT.

V gene TRBV29-1 combines with J gene TRBJ1-2; D gene unclear. This CDR3 is 15 amino acids long. Germline CDR1 is SQVTM and CDR2 is ANQGSEA. The ends were cut back, 1 base at V and 6 bases at J, with 18 bases in the middle. CDR3 nucleotide sequence: TGCAGCGTTGAAGTGGCAGAAAATAAAATCCATGGCTACACCTTC. Its translation: CSVEVAENKIHGYTF.

The J gene is TRBJ1-4, the V gene TRBV27; a possible D gene is TRBD1 (6 bases). The CDR3 is 16 amino acids. V gave up 10 bases and J gave up 7 bases, with 25 bases separating them. The V gene's germline CDR1 is MNHEY and CDR2 SMNVEV (reference sequence). The CDR3 sequence is CATSTHGGSPREKLFF. CDR3 DNA: TGTGCCACCTCAACCCATGGGGGCAGTCCGCGTGAAAAACTGTTTTTT. The whole variable domain, remainder taken from reference TRBV27 and TRBJ1-4, is EAQVTQNPRYLITVTGKKLTVTCSQNMNHEYMSWYRQDPGLGLRQIYYSMNVEVTDKGDVPEGYKVSRKEKRNFPLILESPSPNQTSLYFCATSTHGGSPREKLFFGSGTQLSVL.

Concerning this clone itself: Additional DNA sequences in this sample encode the identical CDR3. The chain has TRBV7-9 and TRBJ2-3, with 9 bases that match TRBD2. In germline, CDR1 is SEHNR, CDR2 FQNEAQ (reference sequence). The length of the CDR3 is 16 residues. V gave up 5 bases and J gave up 0 bases; unmatched junction bases: 6. In DNA form, the CDR3 reads TGTGCCAGCAGCCCGGGGCTAGCGGGAAGCACAGATACGCAGTATTTT. Protein product: CASSPGLAGSTDTQYF.